This T cell receptor beta chain was observed in a study of patients and donors after allogeneic stem cell transplantation. CDR1 and CDR2 (germline): LNHDA, SQIVND (reference sequence). This CDR3 is built from 13 residues. V lost 4 bases to trimming and J lost 2 bases, with 9 bases between them. TCRdb used MiXCR to reprocess the RT-PCR reads, holding one entry per CDR3 protein. The sample includes hundreds of thousands of distinct CDR3 sequences, roughly two fifths of them seen just once. The sample taken for sequencing was blood, either unsorted or a sorted T cell fraction (not recorded which). This chain joins TRBV19 and TRBJ2-7; D ambiguous. The receptor comes from a human donor who was either an allogeneic HSCT recipient or a stem cell or donor lymphocyte infusion donor (not recorded which). It is not recorded whose cells these are; they may come from a transplant donor. The CDR3 reads CASSTYSAYEQYF. Here the CDR3 DNA reads TGTGCCAGTAGTACCTATTCCGCCTACGAGCAGTACTTC. The complete variable domain, with remaining parts taken from reference TRBV19 and TRBJ2-7, reads DGGITQSPKYLFRKEGQNVTLSCEQNLNHDAMYWYRQDPGQGLRLIYYSQIVNDFQKGDIAEGYSVSREKKESFPLTVTSAQKNPTAFYLCASSTYSAYEQYFGPGTRLTVT.